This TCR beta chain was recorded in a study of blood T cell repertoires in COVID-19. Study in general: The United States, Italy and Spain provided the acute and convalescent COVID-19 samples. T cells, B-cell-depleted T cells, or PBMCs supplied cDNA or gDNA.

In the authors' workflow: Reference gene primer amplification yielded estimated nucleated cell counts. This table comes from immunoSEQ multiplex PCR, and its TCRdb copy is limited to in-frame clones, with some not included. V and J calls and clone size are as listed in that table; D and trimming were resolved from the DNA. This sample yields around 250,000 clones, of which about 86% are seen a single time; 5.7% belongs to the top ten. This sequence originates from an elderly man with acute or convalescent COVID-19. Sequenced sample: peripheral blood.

The CDR3 loop reads CATGLAGAPEQYF. The CDR3 DNA reads as TGCGCCACCGGACTAGCGGGAGCCCCCGAGCAGTACTTC. This chain links TRBV10-2 with TRBJ2-7; 13 positions agree with TRBD2. Per germline, CDR1 WSHSY and CDR2 SAAADI. The CDR3 contains 13 residues. J gave up 6 bases and V 10 bases, and 6 bases lay outside the gene matches.